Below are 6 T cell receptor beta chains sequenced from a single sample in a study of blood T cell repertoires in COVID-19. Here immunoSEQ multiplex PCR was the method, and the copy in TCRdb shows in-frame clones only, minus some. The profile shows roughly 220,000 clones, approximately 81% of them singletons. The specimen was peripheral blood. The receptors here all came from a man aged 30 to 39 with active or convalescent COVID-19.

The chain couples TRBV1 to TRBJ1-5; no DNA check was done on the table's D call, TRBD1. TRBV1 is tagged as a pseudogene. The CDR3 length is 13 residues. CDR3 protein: CTSSQERSGPQHF. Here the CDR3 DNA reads TGCACCAGCAGCCAAGAGCGATCAGGGCCCCAGCATTTT.

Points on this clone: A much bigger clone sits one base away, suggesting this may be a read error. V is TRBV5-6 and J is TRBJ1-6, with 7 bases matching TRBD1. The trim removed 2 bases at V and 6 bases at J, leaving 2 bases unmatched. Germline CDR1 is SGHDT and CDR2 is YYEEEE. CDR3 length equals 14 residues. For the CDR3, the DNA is TGTGCCAGCAGCTTTGGGACAGCTAATTCACCCCTCCACTTT. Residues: CASSFGTANSPLHF.

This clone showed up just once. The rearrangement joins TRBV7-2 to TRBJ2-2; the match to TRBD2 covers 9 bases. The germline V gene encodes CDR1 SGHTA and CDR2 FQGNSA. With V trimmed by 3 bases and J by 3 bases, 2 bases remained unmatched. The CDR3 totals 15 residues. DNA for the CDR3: TGTGCCAGCAGCTTGCGGGGGGGCCACACCGGGGAGCTGTTTTTT. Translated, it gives CASSLRGGHTGELFF.

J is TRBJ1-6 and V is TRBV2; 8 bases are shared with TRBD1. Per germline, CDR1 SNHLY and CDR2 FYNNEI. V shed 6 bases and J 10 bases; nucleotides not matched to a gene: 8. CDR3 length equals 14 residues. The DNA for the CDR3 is TGTGCCAGCAGGTGGACAGGGCCGAGGTCACCCCTCCACTTT. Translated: CASRWTGPRSPLHF.

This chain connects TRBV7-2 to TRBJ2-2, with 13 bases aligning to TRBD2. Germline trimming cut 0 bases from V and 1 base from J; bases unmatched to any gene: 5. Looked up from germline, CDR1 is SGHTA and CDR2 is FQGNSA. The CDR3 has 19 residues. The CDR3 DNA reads TGTGCCAGCAGCTTAGCCCTACTAGCGGGGGGGATGAACACCGGGGAGCTGTTTTTT. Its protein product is CASSLALLAGGMNTGELFF. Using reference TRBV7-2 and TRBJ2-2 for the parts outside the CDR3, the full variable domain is GAGVSQSPSNKVTEKGKDVELRCDPISGHTALYWYRQSLGQGLEFLIYFQGNSAPDKSGLPSDRFSAERTGGSVSTLTIQRTQQEDSAVYLCASSLALLAGGMNTGELFFGEGSRLTVL.

CDR3 in DNA: TGTGCCAGCTCAAAACAGGGGGAAGGGACTGAAGCTTTCTTT. Its translation is CASSKQGEGTEAFF. V is TRBV18 and J is TRBJ1-1, with 8 bases matching TRBD1. This CDR3 contains 14 residues. Germline assignment: CDR1 KGHSH and CDR2 LQKENI. The J segment lost 5 bases and the V segment lost 5 bases, leaving 7 bases of the junction unmatched.